The 3 T cell receptor beta chains listed next were all sequenced from one sample in a study of T-cell memory formation after mild COVID-19. TCRdb fed the 5' RACE reads into MiXCR, producing one record per CDR3 protein. The data show almost 550,000 distinct CDR3 sequences, around 21% seen once. The material sequenced was PBMCs or a T cell subset sorted from them (not recorded which). The receptors stem from an adult woman who had mild COVID-19 (a few samples of this study predate the infection). Cell type and time point are not known.

This chain connects TRBV6-1 to TRBJ1-5; a weak D match, TRBD1 (6 bases). Germline CDR1 reads MNHNS; CDR2 reads SASEGT. Trimming pared 5 bases from V and 6 bases from J, leaving 17 bases between. CDR3 size: 15 residues. Written as DNA, the CDR3 is TGTGCCAGCAGTCAGGCCGAATACAGGGTTCAGCCCCAGCATTTT. This codes for CASSQAEYRVQPQHF.

This clonotype was detected a few times. This sequence joins TRBV2 and TRBJ2-7; D is ambiguous. Looked up from germline, CDR1 is SNHLY and CDR2 is FYNNEI. This CDR3 has 12 residues. Deletions cut 4 bases from V and 7 bases from J, with 11 bases between. The CDR3, as DNA: TGTGCCAGCAGTGTAGTCACGCGTGAGCAGTACTTC. Translation: CASSVVTREQYF. The variable domain in full, completed from reference TRBV2 and TRBJ2-7, reads EPEVTQTPSHQVTQMGQEVILRCVPISNHLYFYWYRQILGQKVEFLVSFYNNEISEKSEIFDDQFSVERPDGSNFTLKIRSTKLEDSAMYFCASSVVTREQYFGPGTRLTVT.

DNA of the CDR3: TGTGCCAGCAGCTTGGAGTCCCGGGACAGGGGCTCCAAGGGTACCTACGAGCAGTACTTC. This codes for CASSLESRDRGSKGTYEQYF. This chain joins TRBV11-2 and TRBJ2-7, with 10 bases aligning to TRBD1. CDR1 SGHAT and CDR2 FQNNGV come from the germline V gene. The ends lost 3 bases at V and 2 bases at J; junction bases unmatched: 19. CDR3 size: 20 residues.